A selection of T cell receptor beta chains follows, all from one sample in a study of blood T cell repertoires in COVID-19. Clones were read by immunoSEQ multiplex PCR, and TCRdb kept only the in-frame ones, dropping some. Counted here are about 220,000 clones, around 84% occurring once; the ten biggest clones make up about 9%. The sequenced sample consisted of peripheral blood. These TCRs come from a man aged 50-59 years with active or convalescent COVID-19. Each CDR3 is given with its conserved first and last residue.

V: TRBV5-1; CDR3: CASSRGTAHNSPLHF
V: TRBV7-9; CDR3: CASSLGQSTGELFF
V: TRBV7-9; CDR3: CASKGSSASGKRVTQYF
V: TRBV5-4; CDR3: CASSLWGQVGPDTQYF
V: TRBV5-5; CDR3: CASTPVRTGPTGELFF
V: TRBV9; CDR3: CASSGGSSGGQKETQYF
V: TRBV20-1; CDR3: CSASSREGYEQYF
V: TRBV5-4; CDR3: CASSFGSSYNSPLHF
V: TRBV11-2; CDR3: CASSSGAPVSYEQYF
V: TRBV6-5; CDR3: CASSFGTANTGELFF
V: TRBV24-1; CDR3: CATSGPNSPLHF
V: TRBV5-7; CDR3: CASSGSDSSYNSPLHF
V: TRBV19; CDR3: CASSIGRFHGYTF
V: TRBV6-5; CDR3: CASSPWTGTNEKLFF
V: TRBV29-1; CDR3: CSVGWGPGTEAFF
V: TRBV3-1/TRBV3-2; CDR3: CASSQASGGLNTQYF
V: TRBV3-1/TRBV3-2; CDR3: CASSQTGSRNSPLHF
V: TRBV12-3/TRBV12-4; CDR3: CASRRDSYQPQHF
V: TRBV5-6; CDR3: CASSPSTGTEAFF
V: TRBV29-1; CDR3: CSVKGEGADGYTF
V: TRBV5-6; CDR3: CASSLSGGNTEAFF
V: TRBV21-1; CDR3: CASSKAPKTSGDTDTQYF